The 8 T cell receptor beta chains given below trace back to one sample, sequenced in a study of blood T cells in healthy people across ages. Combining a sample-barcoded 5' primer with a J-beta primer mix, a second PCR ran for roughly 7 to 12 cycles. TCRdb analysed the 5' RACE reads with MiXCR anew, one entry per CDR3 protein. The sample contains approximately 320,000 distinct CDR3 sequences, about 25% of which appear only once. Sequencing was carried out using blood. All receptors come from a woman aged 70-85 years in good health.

CDR3 loop: CASSTTLPTGFYEQYF. As DNA, the CDR3 is TGTGCCAGCAGCACCACATTACCGACAGGATTCTACGAGCAGTACTTC. The rearrangement links TRBV7-9 to TRBJ2-7; a weak D match, TRBD1 (6 bases). The V gene lost 5 bases and the J gene lost 3 bases, with 20 bases spanning the gap. Per the germline V gene, CDR1 is SEHNR and CDR2 is FQNEAQ (reference sequence). This CDR3 region has 16 residues.

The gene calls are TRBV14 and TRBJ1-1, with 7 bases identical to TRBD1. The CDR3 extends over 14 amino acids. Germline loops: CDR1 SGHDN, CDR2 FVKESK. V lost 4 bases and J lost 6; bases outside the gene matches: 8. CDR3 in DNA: TGTGCCAGCAGCCCCTTAGGGGGCGCGGCTGAAGCTTTCTTT. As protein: CASSPLGGAAEAFF.

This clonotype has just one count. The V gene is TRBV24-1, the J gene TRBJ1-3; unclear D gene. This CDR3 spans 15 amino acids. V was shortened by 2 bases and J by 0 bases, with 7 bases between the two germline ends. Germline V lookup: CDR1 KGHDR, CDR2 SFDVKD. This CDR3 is CATSDSRFSGNTIYF. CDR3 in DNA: TGTGCCACCAGTGATTCGCGGTTCTCTGGAAACACCATATATTTT.

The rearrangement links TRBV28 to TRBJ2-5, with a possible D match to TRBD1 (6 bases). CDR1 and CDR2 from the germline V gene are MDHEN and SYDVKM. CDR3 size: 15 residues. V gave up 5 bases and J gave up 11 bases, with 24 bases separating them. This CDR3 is CASSQPGTPQYGQYF. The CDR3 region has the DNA TGTGCCAGCAGTCAACCCGGGACACCACAATACGGGCAGTACTTC.

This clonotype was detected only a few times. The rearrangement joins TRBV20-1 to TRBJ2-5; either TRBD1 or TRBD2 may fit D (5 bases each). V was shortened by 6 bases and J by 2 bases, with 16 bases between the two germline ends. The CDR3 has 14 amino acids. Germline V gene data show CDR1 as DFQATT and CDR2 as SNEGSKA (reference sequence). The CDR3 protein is CSANPGAAQETQYF. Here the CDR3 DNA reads TGCAGTGCCAACCCCGGGGCAGCTCAAGAGACCCAGTACTTC.

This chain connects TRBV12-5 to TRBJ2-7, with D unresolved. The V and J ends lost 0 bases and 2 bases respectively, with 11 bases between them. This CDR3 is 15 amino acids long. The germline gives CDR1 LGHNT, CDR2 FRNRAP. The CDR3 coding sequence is TGTGCTAGTGGTTTGGTCCTCGCAGCAGCCTACGAGCAGTACTTC. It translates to CASGLVLAAAYEQYF.

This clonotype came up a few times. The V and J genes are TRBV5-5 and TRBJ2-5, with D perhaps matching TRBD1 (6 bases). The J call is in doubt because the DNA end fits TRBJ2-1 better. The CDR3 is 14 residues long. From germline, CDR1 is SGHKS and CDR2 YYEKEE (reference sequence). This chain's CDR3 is CASSFSRTDNEQFF. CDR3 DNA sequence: TGTGCCAGCAGCTTTTCCCGGACAGACAATGAGCAGTTCTTC.

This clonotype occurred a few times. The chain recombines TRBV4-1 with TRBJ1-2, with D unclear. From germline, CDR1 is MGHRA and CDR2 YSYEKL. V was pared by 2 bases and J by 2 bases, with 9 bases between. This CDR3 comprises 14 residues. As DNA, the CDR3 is TGCGCCAGCAGCCAACCGGGGAAGAACTATGGCTACACCTTC. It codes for CASSQPGKNYGYTF.